This TCR beta chain was captured in a study of vaccination and CD4 T cells after COVID-19. About the study: Convalescent patients gave post-COVID blood a median approximately 100 days post-diagnosis, range 35 to 161.

CDR3 length: 13 amino acids. V lost 0 bases, J lost 5 bases, and 7 bases lay in between. Germline values: CDR1 LGHNA, CDR2 YSLEER. With the Oncomine TCR Beta short-read assay, DNA from cultured CD4+ T cells was sequenced. From the PCR reads, TCRdb called clonotypes with MiXCR, one entry per CDR3 protein. The sample includes approximately 20,000 distinct CDR3 sequences, roughly 70% seen only once; the top ten take more than 6.5%. The treatment: approximately nine-day PBMC culture with coronavirus spike peptide pools or control peptides (ViraFEST assay). It was after about 10 days of culture that CD4+ T cells were isolated by negative selection. This clonotype was picked up a small number of times. Its antigen is unknown.

Input material: CD4+ T cells from blood, cultured in vitro. The chain couples TRBV4-3 to TRBJ1-1; D not resolved. The origin of this receptor is a human donor who had recovered from COVID-19. The CDR3 DNA reads TGCGCCAGCAGCCAAGAGGGGAGGACTGAAGCTTTCTTT. It translates to CASSQEGRTEAFF.